The sequence of this TCR beta chain was determined in a study of regulatory dendritic cells for organ transplantation. Here immunoSEQ multiplex PCR was the method, and the copy in TCRdb shows in-frame clones only, minus some. The sample lists 3,500 to 4,500 clones; around three fifths were seen once. CFSE-labeled sorted T cells met regulatory or mature dendritic cells for under 6 days. The CDR3 is 16 residues long. Deletions cut 5 bases from V and 5 bases from J, with 18 bases between. CDR1 is SEHNR and CDR2 is FQNEAQ in the germline V gene (reference sequence). Concerning this clone: As yet, its antigen is unknown.

The origin of this receptor is a human donor in good health. The sample was memory CD8+ T cells from blood cultured with regulatory dendritic cells. Sample subset: CD45RO+ memory T cells. This chain joins TRBV7-9 and TRBJ2-2, with D perhaps matching TRBD2 (5 bases). This CDR3 is CASSPPVAGGTGELFF. In DNA form, the CDR3 reads TGTGCCAGCAGCCCCCCGGTCGCGGGTGGTACCGGGGAGCTGTTTTTT. The full variable domain, completed using reference TRBV7-9 and TRBJ2-2, is DTGVSQNPRHKITKRGQNVTFRCDPISEHNRLYWYRQTLGQGPEFLTYFQNEAQLEKSRLLSDRFSAERPKGSFSTLEIQRTEQGDSAMYLCASSPPVAGGTGELFFGEGSRLTVL.